The 11 T cell receptor beta chains listed next were all sequenced from one sample in a study of persistence of HIV-infected CD4 T cells. Cells were stimulated with overlapping HIV-1 Gag 15-mer peptides. Memory cells lacking CD40L and CD69 with high CD45RO were sorted. The immunoSEQ assay was version 4, run in survey mode. Sequenced by immunoSEQ multiplex PCR; TCRdb stores in-frame clones only, minus some. The sample yields approximately 39,000 clones, around 86% seen once. The antigens of these receptors remain unknown. Sequences were derived from cultured CD4+ T cells from PBMCs, sampled from a patient who received antiretroviral therapy. These receptors all stem from an adult with HIV. The donor label of this sample is uncertain.

The rearrangement uses TRBV12-3 or TRBV12-4 and TRBJ1-1; tentatively, D is TRBD1 (6 bases). V was cut by 5 bases and J by 5 bases, with 12 bases left in between. The CDR3 sequence is 13 residues long. The DNA of the CDR3 is TGTGCCAGCAGTAGGAAACAGGGAACTGAAGCTTTCTTT. The encoded protein is CASSRKQGTEAFF.

The genes are TRBV5-1 and TRBJ2-2; 9 nucleotides match TRBD2. The germline V gene encodes CDR1 SGHRS and CDR2 YFSETQ. CDR3 length: 16 residues. Trimming cost V 4 bases and J 2 bases; bases outside gene matches: 6. In DNA, the CDR3 is TGCGCCAGCAGCGTAAAGGGACTAGCCAACACCGGGGAGCTGTTTTTT. Amino acids: CASSVKGLANTGELFF.

The rearrangement uses TRBV5-1 and TRBJ2-3; D may be TRBD2 (5 bases). The CDR3 is made up of 13 amino acids. Trimming shortened V by 4 bases and J by 6 bases, and 12 bases separated the two germline ends. Germline assignment: CDR1 SGHRS and CDR2 YFSETQ. CDR3 amino acids: CASSEYGGDTQYF. The CDR3 region has the DNA TGCGCCAGCAGCGAGTATGGCGGGGATACGCAGTATTTT.

The rearrangement joins TRBV5-4 to TRBJ1-3; D uncertain. The germline V and J ends were trimmed by 2 bases and 10 bases, with 16 bases remaining between them. This CDR3 region has 14 residues. Germline V gene sequence: CDR1 SGHNT, CDR2 YYREEE (reference sequence). CDR3 bases: TGTGCCAGCAGCTTTGACCGCTCGGAGGGAACCATATATTTT. Its translation: CASSFDRSEGTIYF.

This clone was observed a handful of times. The rearrangement uses TRBV6-5 and TRBJ1-4; perhaps TRBD1 as D (5 bases). V dropped 6 bases and J dropped 4 bases, with 9 bases sitting between them. The germline V gene has CDR1 MNHEY and CDR2 SVGAGI. This CDR3 has 13 residues. The CDR3, as DNA: TGTGCCAGCAGCCAGGGCTTTAATGAAAAACTGTTTTTT. Residues: CASSQGFNEKLFF.

This clone was counted once. The chain is built from TRBV28 and TRBJ1-3; unclear D gene. In germline, CDR1 is MDHEN, CDR2 SYDVKM. This CDR3 has 11 amino acids. V dropped 6 bases and J dropped 5 bases, with 5 bases sitting between them. CDR3 nucleotide sequence: TGTGCCAGCAGCCAACGAAACACCATATATTTT. Its translation: CASSQRNTIYF.

The J gene is TRBJ1-2, the V gene TRBV19; 10 nucleotides align to TRBD1. The CDR3 has 14 amino acids. J lost 8 bases, V lost 6 bases, and 9 bases had no gene match. CDR1 and CDR2 from the germline V gene are LNHDA and SQIVND (reference sequence). In nucleotides, the CDR3 is TGTGCCAGTAGGGCGACAGGGGGCGGAGGAGGCTACACCTTC. This sequence encodes CASRATGGGGGYTF.

The chain carries TRBV6-5 and TRBJ1-2; weak D call: TRBD1 (5 bases). Germline V gives CDR1 MNHEY, CDR2 SVGAGI. The CDR3 consists of 14 residues. Trimming removed 6 bases from V and 8 bases from J, with 19 bases in between. The CDR3 loop is CASSPGTDFRGYTF. The CDR3 DNA reads TGTGCCAGCAGCCCCGGGACGGACTTTAGAGGCTACACCTTC.

The table lists this clone with a count of one. Other nucleotide sequences in the sample specify the same CDR3. The chain employs TRBV6-5 and TRBJ1-1; no clear D gene. CDR1 and CDR2 from the germline V gene are MNHEY and SVGAGI. The CDR3 contains 12 residues. Trimming stripped 3 bases from V and 4 bases from J, with 6 bases between. As DNA, the CDR3 is TGTGCCAGCAGTTATGGAGGCACTGAAGCTTTCTTT. Translated: CASSYGGTEAFF.

V and J are TRBV5-6 and TRBJ2-7; a weak D match, TRBD1 (5 bases). The CDR3 extends over 17 amino acids. The V end was cut by 5 bases, the J end by 3 bases, with 24 bases between. Germline V gene data show CDR1 as SGHDT and CDR2 as YYEEEE. The CDR3 protein is CASREKMPAGSLYEQYF. CDR3 sequence (DNA): TGTGCCAGCAGAGAGAAAATGCCCGCAGGGTCGCTCTACGAGCAGTACTTC.

CDR3 nucleotides: TGTGCCTGGAGTGTACTAAGTCGTAGTGGGGATACGCAGTATTTT. Translating gives CAWSVLSRSGDTQYF. The rearrangement uses TRBV30 and TRBJ2-3; D is uncertain. CDR1 is GTSNPN and CDR2 is SVGIG in the germline V gene (reference sequence). The ends were cut back, 0 bases at V and 6 bases at J, with 16 bases in the middle. This CDR3 is 15 amino acids long.